This T cell receptor beta chain comes out of a study of T cells in Graves' hyperthyroidism and ophthalmopathy. The CDR3 is 15 amino acids. V shed 6 bases and J shed 1 base, with 16 bases lying between them. Germline loops: CDR1 LNHDA, CDR2 SQIVND (reference sequence). Each person with ophthalmopathy scored at least 3 on the Clinical Activity Score, reached NOSPECS grade 4 or higher, and had been ill under 3 months. RNA transcripts were the template for amplifying TCR beta CDR3 regions. TCR CDR3 regions were first amplified by RT-PCR with HTBI primers. One entry per CDR3 protein, called by TCRdb with MiXCR from the multiplex PCR reads. The data contain some 370,000 distinct CDR3 sequences, over 11% of them seen just once; the ten biggest clones take up around 28%.

The rearrangement joins TRBV19 to TRBJ2-7, with a possible D match to TRBD2 (6 bases). The TCR was taken from a man aged 50-60 years with Graves' ophthalmopathy. The sample consisted of blood. The CDR3 coding sequence is TGTGCCAGTAGAATTAGCGGAAGGGGATCCTACGAGCAGTACTTC. Its protein product is CASRISGRGSYEQYF. The complete variable domain, with remaining parts taken from reference TRBV19 and TRBJ2-7, reads DGGITQSPKYLFRKEGQNVTLSCEQNLNHDAMYWYRQDPGQGLRLIYYSQIVNDFQKGDIAEGYSVSREKKESFPLTVTSAQKNPTAFYLCASRISGRGSYEQYFGPGTRLTVT.